This entry features one TCR beta chain sequence. Its target is not known. The entry originates in a study of blood T cells in healthy people across ages. The V and J ends lost 0 bases and 10 bases, in that order; junction bases with no gene match: 9. Germline V gives CDR1 DFQATT, CDR2 SNEGSKA (reference sequence). The CDR3 contains 15 residues. With a J-beta primer mix and a sample-barcoded 5' primer, a second PCR ran about 7 to 12 cycles. With 12 random nucleotides, a template-switch adaptor tagged each individual cDNA molecule. Using its own MiXCR run on the 5' RACE reads, TCRdb lists one record per CDR3 protein. The sample has about 640,000 distinct CDR3 sequences, 45% to 65% seen once; the top ten hold roughly 34%. Study-level findings and limits: Diversity was higher, and naive CD4+ cells more numerous, in long-lived donors than in aged donors. Per million T cells, the diversity of TCR beta decreased roughly linearly as age advanced. There was a strong correlation between TCR beta diversity and naive T cell percentage.

This chain uses TRBV20-1 with TRBJ2-1; 10 positions match TRBD2. Sample: blood. The receptor's source is a man between 60 and 70 years old in good health. In nucleotides, the CDR3 is TGCAGTGCTAGAGAGAGCCTAGCGGGGGCAAGGGAGCAGTTCTTC. Its protein is CSARESLAGAREQFF.